One and the same sample provided the 2 T cell receptor beta chains below, sequenced in a study of a mutant IDH1 vaccine in newly diagnosed glioma. Time point specified: week 23, last vaccination. Vaccination comprised doses that each held 300 ug of mutant IDH1 20-mer peptide, plus topical imiquimod. Data came from immunoSEQ multiplex PCR; TCRdb stores just in-frame clones and leaves some out. The sample shows under 45,000 clones, around 76% of them seen only once. Antigen specificity for these receptors is unknown. Specimen: PBMCs, collected from a glioma patient whose treatment included an IDH1 peptide vaccine. The receptor source for this set is a man between 50 and 59 years old with glioma.

This clone has a single count. J is TRBJ2-5 and V is TRBV25-1, with 9 bases lining up with TRBD2. Germline trimming cut 2 bases from V and 4 bases from J; bases unmatched to any gene: 2. Germline-derived CDR1 and CDR2 are MGHDK and SYGVNS. CDR3 length equals 14 residues. CDR3: CASSERGGGETQYF. The CDR3 coding sequence is TGTGCCAGCAGTGAACGCGGGGGGGGAGAGACCCAGTACTTC.

This clone was seen once. This chain joins TRBV5-6 and TRBJ2-7; D unclear. The CDR3 length is 14 residues. Germline lookup yields CDR1 SGHDT and CDR2 YYEEEE. Trimming shortened V by 7 bases and J by 4 bases, and 18 bases separated the two germline ends. CDR3 bases: TGTGCCAGCCAGCCTCAGGAGAGTATATACGAGCAGTACTTC. Encoded protein: CASQPQESIYEQYF.